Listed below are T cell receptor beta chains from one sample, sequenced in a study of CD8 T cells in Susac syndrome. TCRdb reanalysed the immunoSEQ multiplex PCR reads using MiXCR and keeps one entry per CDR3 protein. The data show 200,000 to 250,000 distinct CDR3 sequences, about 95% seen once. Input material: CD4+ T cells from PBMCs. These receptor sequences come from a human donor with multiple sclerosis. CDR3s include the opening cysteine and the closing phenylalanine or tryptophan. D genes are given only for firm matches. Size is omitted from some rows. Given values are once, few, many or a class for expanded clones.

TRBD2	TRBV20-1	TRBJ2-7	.	TGCAGTGCTAGAGATATTCAGCGGGAGGGCCACGAGCAGTACTTC	CSARDIQREGHEQYF
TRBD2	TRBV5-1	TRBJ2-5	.	TGCGCCAGCAGCTACGGACTAGCGGGAATCGAGACCCAGTACTTC	CASSYGLAGIETQYF
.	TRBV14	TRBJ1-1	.	TGTGCCAGCAGCCAAGTTAGTTCAGGGAGAGTTGAAGCTTTCTTT	CASSQVSSGRVEAFF
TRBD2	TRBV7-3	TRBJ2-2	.	TGTGCCAGCAGCTTAAAGACTAGCGGGGCGAACACCGGGGAGCTGTTTTTT	CASSLKTSGANTGELFF
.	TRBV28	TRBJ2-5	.	TGTGCCAGCAGTGGGGCCGGGAGCGAGCGAGAGACCCAGTACTTC	CASSGAGSERETQYF
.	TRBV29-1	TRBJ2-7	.	TGCAGCGTTGCCATCTTGTCCAGCTCCTACGAGCAGTACTTC	CSVAILSSSYEQYF
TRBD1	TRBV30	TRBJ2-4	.	TGTGCCTGGAGTAAGCCGACAGGGGCCAAAAACATTCAGTACTTC	CAWSKPTGAKNIQYF
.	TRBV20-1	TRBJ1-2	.	TGCAGTGCTAGGGACAGCGCTAACTATGGCTACACCTTC	CSARDSANYGYTF
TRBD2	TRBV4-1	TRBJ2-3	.	TGCGCCAGCAGCCAAGATTCTAGCGGTTCAGATACGCAGTATTTT	CASSQDSSGSDTQYF
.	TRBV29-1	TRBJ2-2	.	TGCAGCACCAGCGGCGGTAACACCGGGGAGCTGTTTTTT	CSTSGGNTGELFF
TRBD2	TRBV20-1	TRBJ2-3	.	TGCAGTGCCACAAGCGGGATCAGCACAGATACGCAGTATTTT	CSATSGISTDTQYF
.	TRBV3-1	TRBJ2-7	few	TGTGCCAGCAGCCTCCGGCGGGGCTACGAGCAGTACTTC	CASSLRRGYEQYF
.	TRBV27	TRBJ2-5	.	TGTGCCAGCAGTTTAGGTCGGGGAGTCGAGACCCAGTACTTC	CASSLGRGVETQYF
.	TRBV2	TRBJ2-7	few	TGTGCCAGCAGTGAGGTGTACGAGCAGTACTTC	CASSEVYEQYF
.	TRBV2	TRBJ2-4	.	TGTGCCAGCAGTGACATTCAGGACGAAAACATTCAGTACTTC	CASSDIQDENIQYF
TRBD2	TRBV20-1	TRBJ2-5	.	TGCAGTGCTGATTCGGTAGCGGGGCAAGAGACCCAGTACTTC	CSADSVAGQETQYF
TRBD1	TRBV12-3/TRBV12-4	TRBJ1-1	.	TGTGCCAGCAGTCCGGGACAGGTTATTTTGAAGACTGAAGCTTTCTTT	CASSPGQVILKTEAFF
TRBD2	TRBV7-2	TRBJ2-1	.	TGTGCCAGCAGCTTAGGTCTAGCGGGAGTGGGGAGGCAGTTCTTC	CASSLGLAGVGRQFF
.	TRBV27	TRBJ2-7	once	TGTGCCAGCAGTTCTCTAATACGGCGCCTATTGGCCAACGAGCAGTACTTC	CASSSLIRRLLANEQYF
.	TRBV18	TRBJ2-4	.	TGTGCCAGCTCCCTCAGCCAGGGGAGAGGGAACATTCAGTACTTC	CASSLSQGRGNIQYF
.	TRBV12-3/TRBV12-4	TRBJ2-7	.	TGTGCCAGCAGTTTAGGAAGAAGGGGGGCGCGTGAGCAGTACTTC	CASSLGRRGAREQYF
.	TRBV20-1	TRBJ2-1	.	TGCAGTGCTAGAGACAGCAGCTCCTACAATGAGCAGTTCTTC	CSARDSSSYNEQFF
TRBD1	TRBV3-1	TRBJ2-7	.	TGTGCCAGCAGAGCCAAACCAGGGGGCTTGGTCTACGAGCAGTACTTC	CASRAKPGGLVYEQYF
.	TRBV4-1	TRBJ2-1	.	TGCGCCAGCAGCCACCATTCGGGATTGGTTGAGCAGTTCTTC	CASSHHSGLVEQFF
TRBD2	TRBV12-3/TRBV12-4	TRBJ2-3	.	TGTGCCAGCAGTCTTAGCGGGGCTCAGTATTTT	CASSLSGAQYF
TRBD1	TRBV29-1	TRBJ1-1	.	TGCAGCGCTGAGGGGGACAGCCCGAGGAACACTGAAGCTTTCTTT	CSAEGDSPRNTEAFF
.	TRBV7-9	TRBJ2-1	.	TGTGCCAGCAGGGGGGGGACACGCCGGGACAATTATTACAATGAGCAGTTCTTC	CASRGGTRRDNYYNEQFF